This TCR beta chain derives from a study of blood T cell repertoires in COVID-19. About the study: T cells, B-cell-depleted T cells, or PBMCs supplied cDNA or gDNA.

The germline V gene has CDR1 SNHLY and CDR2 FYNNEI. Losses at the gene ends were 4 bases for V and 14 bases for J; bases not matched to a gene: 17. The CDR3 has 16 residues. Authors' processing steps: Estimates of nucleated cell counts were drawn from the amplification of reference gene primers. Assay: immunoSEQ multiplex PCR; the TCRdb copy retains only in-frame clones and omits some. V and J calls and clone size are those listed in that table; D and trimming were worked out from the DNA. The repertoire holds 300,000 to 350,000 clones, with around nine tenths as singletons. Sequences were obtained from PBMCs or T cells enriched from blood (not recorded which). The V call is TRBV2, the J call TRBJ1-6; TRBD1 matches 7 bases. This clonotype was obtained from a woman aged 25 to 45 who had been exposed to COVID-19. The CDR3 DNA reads TGTGCCAGCAGTGGCCCGCAAGGACAGGCCCGAGTGTCCCTCCACTTT. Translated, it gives CASSGPQGQARVSLHF.